A selection of T cell receptor beta chains follows, all from one sample in a study of control samples from healthy donors and cancer patients. The repertoire was sequenced with immunoSEQ multiplex PCR; TCRdb's copy has only in-frame clones and lacks some. The sample carries roughly 120,000 clones, more than 85% recorded once. Source material: PBMCs. These receptors were collected from a middle-aged man with head and neck cancer. CDR3s include the opening cysteine and the closing phenylalanine or tryptophan. The D gene is left open where the match is weak. Clone size is not always given. Where it is, it says once, few, many or a class for expanded clones.

D,V,size,J,CDR3,DNA
.,TRBV7-3,.,TRBJ2-2,CASSLLGDTGELFF,TGTGCCAGCAGCTTACTAGGGGACACCGGGGAGCTGTTTTTT
.,TRBV4-3,.,TRBJ2-3,CASSPQHWDTQYF,TGCGCCAGCAGCCCCCAACATTGGGATACGCAGTATTTT
.,TRBV9,.,TRBJ1-5,CASSSPGKINQPQHF,TGTGCCAGCAGCTCTCCCGGGAAAATCAATCAGCCCCAGCATTTT
.,TRBV28,.,TRBJ1-1,CASKWQGRNTEAFF,TGTGCCAGCAAGTGGCAGGGACGGAACACTGAAGCTTTCTTT
.,TRBV30,.,TRBJ2-5,CAWRRTPGRETQYF,TGTGCCTGGAGGCGGACCCCGGGGAGGGAGACCCAGTACTTC
.,TRBV6-5,.,TRBJ1-4,CASSYSSVGANEKLFF,TGTGCCAGCAGTTACTCTTCTGTGGGGGCTAATGAAAAACTGTTTTTT
TRBD2,TRBV3-1/TRBV3-2,once,TRBJ2-1,CASSRGLATYNEQFF,TGTGCCAGCAGCCGGGGACTAGCTACTTACAATGAGCAGTTCTTC
TRBD1,TRBV5-1,.,TRBJ2-5,CASSMGQGKETQYF,TGCGCCAGCAGCATGGGACAGGGGAAAGAGACCCAGTACTTC
.,TRBV18,.,TRBJ2-3,CASSLTASTDTQYF,TGTGCCAGCTCCCTGACAGCTAGCACAGATACGCAGTATTTT
.,TRBV2,.,TRBJ2-7,CASSEGSTTKQYF,TGTGCCAGCAGTGAGGGAAGCACTACGAAGCAGTACTTC